This TCR beta chain came from a study of beta chain features in type 1 diabetes. General observations from the study: Patients with Type 1 diabetes showed moderately but significantly shorter TCRB CDR3s in all four CD4+ subsets.

This clone has a handful of counts. The antigen is not known. The V and J ends lost 3 bases and 5 bases respectively, with 10 bases between them. Germline values: CDR1 SGHTA, CDR2 FQGNSA. CDR3 size: 13 residues. What was sequenced were expressed TCRB transcripts, since all of the isolated RNA had been reverse transcribed. TCRdb's copy holds only in-frame clones and misses some; the assay was immunoSEQ multiplex PCR. The sample has around 330,000 clones; more than 9.5% are singletons. The source of this sequence is a young woman in good health. Material for sequencing was naive CD4+ T cells from blood. The genes are TRBV7-2 and TRBJ1-1; no firm D call. Here the CDR3 DNA reads TGTGCCAGCAGCTTCTCATCGGGGACTGAAGCTTTCTTT. Translation gives CASSFSSGTEAFF. The full variable domain, with the rest looked up from reference TRBV7-2 and TRBJ1-1, is GAGVSQSPSNKVTEKGKDVELRCDPISGHTALYWYRQSLGQGLEFLIYFQGNSAPDKSGLPSDRFSAERTGGSVSTLTIQRTQQEDSAVYLCASSFSSGTEAFFGQGTRLTVV.